This T cell receptor beta chain is drawn from a study of blood T cell repertoires in COVID-19. The overall study: PBMCs, B-cell-depleted T cells, or T cells provided the cDNA or gDNA that made up the material.

In the authors' methods: Amplified reference gene primers provided the basis for estimating nucleated cell counts. Produced via immunoSEQ multiplex PCR; TCRdb's table is partial and in-frame only. V and J calls and clone size follow that table, whereas D and trimming were derived from the DNA. The profile covers some 210,000 clones, with about 84% appearing a single time and roughly 4.3% taken by the ten largest. The CDR3 consists of 14 residues. V gave up 4 bases and J gave up 4 bases; unmatched junction bases: 9. Germline V gene sequence: CDR1 GTSNPN, CDR2 SVGIG (reference sequence). Residents of 24 US areas, aged roughly 18 to 95 years, made up the participants. Cohort assignment relied on participant-reported clinical history.

This clonotype was sampled from a man under 40 with acute COVID-19. J is TRBJ1-1 and V is TRBV30, with 7 bases identical to TRBD1. The sample comprised PBMCs or T cells enriched from blood (not recorded which). CDR3 sequence (DNA): TGTGCCTGGATGGGCGACAGGGTTGGCACTGAAGCTTTCTTT. Amino acids: CAWMGDRVGTEAFF.